Below are 23 T cell receptor beta chains sequenced from a single sample in a study of blood T cell repertoires in COVID-19. Measured with immunoSEQ multiplex PCR; TCRdb has only the in-frame clones, and not every one. The sample includes about 210,000 clones, more than 70% of them seen just once. The specimen sequenced was PBMCs or T cells enriched from blood (not recorded which). The receptors shown here come from a man aged 40-50 years with acute COVID-19.

V is TRBV3-1 (or the pseudogene TRBV3-2) and J is TRBJ1-1, with TRBD1 identical over 7 bases. The CDR3 length is 14 residues. CDR1 is LGHDT and CDR2 is YNNKEL in the germline V gene (reference sequence). With 4 bases clipped from V and 2 bases from J, the junction kept 4 bases outside the gene matches. In nucleotides, the CDR3 is TGTGCCAGCAGCCCGTACAGGGGTAACACTGAAGCTTTCTTT. Protein product: CASSPYRGNTEAFF.

This chain links TRBV28 with TRBJ2-7; 7 bases agree with TRBD1. The CDR3 runs 14 residues. J gave up 6 bases and V 3 bases, and 8 bases lay outside the gene matches. The germline CDR1 and CDR2 sequences are MDHEN and SYDVKM. The CDR3 loop is CASSFHRGGGEQYF. For the CDR3, the DNA is TGTGCCAGCAGTTTCCATCGAGGGGGCGGCGAGCAGTACTTC.

The genes are TRBV5-1 and TRBJ2-1; 11 nucleotides line up with TRBD2. CDR1 and CDR2 from the germline V gene are SGHRS and YFSETQ. The CDR3 extends over 17 amino acids. Germline trimming cut 0 bases from V and 5 bases from J; bases unmatched to any gene: 7. CDR3 sequence (DNA): TGCGCCAGCAGCTTGGTACTGGGACTAGCGGTGAACAATGAGCAGTTCTTC. Encoded protein: CASSLVLGLAVNNEQFF. Looking up the rest from reference TRBV5-1 and TRBJ2-1 gives the full variable domain: KAGVTQTPRYLIKTRGQQVTLSCSPISGHRSVSWYQQTPGQGLQFLFEYFSETQRNKGNFPGRFSGRQFSNSRSEMNVSTLELGDSALYLCASSLVLGLAVNNEQFFGPGTRLTVL.

The chain employs TRBV27 and TRBJ1-6; the D gene is possibly TRBD1 (5 bases). The germline V gene encodes CDR1 MNHEY and CDR2 SMNVEV (reference sequence). The CDR3 is made up of 17 amino acids. Trimming took off 0 bases at V and 6 bases at J, with 15 bases between the two ends. CDR3: CASSLSLGPVVNSPLHF. CDR3 sequence (DNA): TGTGCCAGCAGTTTATCGCTGGGGCCTGTGGTTAATTCACCCCTCCACTTT.

The genes are TRBV6-5 and TRBJ2-1; the match to TRBD1 covers 7 bases. J gave up 4 bases and V 4 bases, and 1 base lay outside the gene matches. The V gene's germline CDR1 is MNHEY and CDR2 SVGAGI. The CDR3 runs 13 residues. The CDR3 spells CASSLQGYNEQFF. The CDR3 DNA is TGTGCCAGCAGTTTACAGGGGTACAATGAGCAGTTCTTC.

The chain links TRBV6-5 to TRBJ2-2; possibly TRBD1 for D (5 bases). This CDR3 contains 15 residues. Germline values: CDR1 MNHEY, CDR2 SVGAGI. Trimming shortened V by 7 bases and J by 4 bases, and 16 bases separated the two germline ends. CDR3 protein: CASTLRTLGTGELFF. CDR3 in DNA: TGTGCCAGCACCTTACGGACACTGGGCACCGGGGAGCTGTTTTTT.

The chain recombines TRBV19 with TRBJ2-6; 7 nucleotides align to TRBD2. The CDR3 consists of 17 residues. Looked up from germline, CDR1 is LNHDA and CDR2 is SQIVND (reference sequence). Trimming removed 7 bases from V and 0 bases from J; junction bases left unmatched: 9. The CDR3 coding sequence is TGTGCCAGTATGACCAGCGGGACCCTCTCTGGGGCCAACGTCCTGACTTTC. Translation gives CASMTSGTLSGANVLTF.

The CDR3 loop reads CASSRGANSPLHF. For the CDR3, the DNA is TGTGCCAGCAGCAGGGGAGCGAATTCACCCCTCCACTTT. V gene TRBV2 combines with J gene TRBJ1-6; possible D gene TRBD1, 6 bases. Trimming removed 6 bases at V and 7 bases at J, with 10 bases between. Germline assignment: CDR1 SNHLY and CDR2 FYNNEI. The CDR3 loop spans 13 amino acids.

This chain uses TRBV6-2 or TRBV6-3 with TRBJ1-5; D unclear. Trimming took off 2 bases at V and 7 bases at J, with 12 bases between the two ends. This CDR3 is built from 14 residues. CDR1 MNHEY and CDR2 SVGEGT come from the germline V gene. The CDR3 sequence: CASSYNGEGQPQHF. The CDR3 nucleotides read TGTGCCAGCAGTTACAACGGGGAAGGGCAGCCCCAGCATTTT.

On this clone: At one end the junction does not follow the germline gene, possibly because of a read error. The chain has TRBV9 and TRBJ2-5; 8 bases agree with TRBD1. The CDR3 length is 16 residues. The V gene's germline CDR1 is SGDLS and CDR2 YYNGEE. This CDR3 is CASSRVPDRAQATQYF. CDR3 sequence (DNA): TGTGCCAGCAGCCGGGTCCCGGACAGGGCCCAAGCGACCCAGTACTTC.

The chain is built from TRBV6-1 and TRBJ1-6; 7 positions agree with TRBD1. Looked up from germline, CDR1 is MNHNS and CDR2 is SASEGT. The junction had 13 bases not matched to a gene; V was cut back by 2 bases and J by 9 bases. CDR3 size: 17 residues. This chain's CDR3 is CASSESPPTGLGSPLHF. CDR3 nucleotides: TGTGCCAGCAGTGAAAGTCCCCCGACAGGGTTGGGTTCACCCCTCCACTTT.

This clone was recorded only once. In DNA, the CDR3 is TGTGCCAGCAGCTTGACAGGGGGCACAGGAACACCCCTCCACTTT. This codes for CASSLTGGTGTPLHF. V usage is TRBV7-2 and J usage is TRBJ1-6; 10 nucleotides match TRBD1. Germline trimming cut 3 bases from V and 11 bases from J; bases unmatched to any gene: 7. The germline V gene has CDR1 SGHTA and CDR2 FQGNSA. CDR3 length equals 15 residues.

This chain uses TRBV10-3 with TRBJ2-3, with TRBD1 as a possible D gene (5 bases). Germline values: CDR1 ENHRY, CDR2 SYGVKD. V was shortened by 8 bases and J by 7 bases, with 13 bases between the two germline ends. The CDR3 length is 12 residues. For the CDR3, the DNA is TGTGCCATCGGACCCGACAGTCATACGCAGTATTTT. This gives the protein CAIGPDSHTQYF.

V and J are TRBV21-1 and TRBJ1-5. TRBV21-1 is a pseudogene locus. CDR3 length: 16 amino acids. The CDR3 sequence is CASSNCGPGGYQPQHF. For the CDR3, the DNA is TGTGCCAGCAGCAACTGCGGCCCGGGAGGCTATCAGCCCCAGCATTTT.

The chain joins TRBV28 to TRBJ2-2, with D tentatively TRBD2 (5 bases). The CDR3 totals 15 residues. From germline, CDR1 is MDHEN and CDR2 SYDVKM. V lost 4 bases to trimming and J lost 5 bases, with 14 bases between them. The DNA for the CDR3 is TGTGCCAGCAGTTCCCCGGGGTTCCAGACCGGGGAGCTGTTTTTT. Its protein is CASSSPGFQTGELFF.

DNA of the CDR3: TGTGCCAGCAGCCAAGCGGACAGGTTGGGGTCACCCCTCCACTTT. Protein sequence: CASSQADRLGSPLHF. This chain joins TRBV3-1 (or the pseudogene TRBV3-2) and TRBJ1-6, with 7 bases lining up with TRBD1. V gave up 1 base and J gave up 10 bases; unmatched junction bases: 7. Per germline, CDR1 LGHDT and CDR2 YNNKEL (reference sequence). This CDR3 has 15 amino acids.

V gene TRBV19 combines with J gene TRBJ2-7, with 8 bases fitting TRBD1. The CDR3 runs to 17 residues. Germline CDR1 LNHDA, CDR2 SQIVND (reference sequence). V was pared by 0 bases and J by 5 bases, with 12 bases of the junction left unmatched. The CDR3 protein is CASSIETSGTGAHEQYF. CDR3 DNA sequence: TGTGCCAGTAGTATAGAAACCTCGGGGACAGGAGCCCACGAGCAGTACTTC.

The table lists this clone with a count of one. V and J are TRBV19 and TRBJ2-3; TRBD2 matches 9 bases. The J segment lost 6 bases and the V segment lost 7 bases, leaving 11 bases of the junction unmatched. The CDR3 runs 15 residues. Germline V gene lookup returns CDR1 LNHDA and CDR2 SQIVND (reference sequence). CDR3 in DNA: TGTGCCAGTAAGAACTATAGCGGGGGAAGTGATACGCAGTATTTT. It specifies CASKNYSGGSDTQYF. Full variable domain (rest looked up from reference TRBV19 and TRBJ2-3): DGGITQSPKYLFRKEGQNVTLSCEQNLNHDAMYWYRQDPGQGLRLIYYSQIVNDFQKGDIAEGYSVSREKKESFPLTVTSAQKNPTAFYLCASKNYSGGSDTQYFGPGTRLTVL.

This clone has more than one count but fewer than ten. The chain has TRBV5-5 and TRBJ1-5; weak D call: TRBD1 (5 bases). The CDR3 sequence is 16 residues long. Germline assignment: CDR1 SGHKS and CDR2 YYEKEE (reference sequence). Trimming cost V 0 bases and J 1 base, with 11 bases left between them. CDR3 DNA: TGTGCCAGCAGCTTGGCGGTAGGGGTGAGCAATCAGCCCCAGCATTTT. Translation: CASSLAVGVSNQPQHF.

This clone has ten or more counts. Other nucleotide sequences in the sample specify the same CDR3. The chain carries TRBV18 and TRBJ2-7; D is perhaps TRBD2 (5 bases). From germline, CDR1 is KGHSH and CDR2 LQKENI. V was clipped by 1 base and J by 1 base, with 8 bases between them. The CDR3 is made up of 14 amino acids. CDR3 sequence reads: CASSPLGSSYEQYF. The CDR3 coding sequence is TGTGCCAGCTCACCACTAGGGAGTTCCTACGAGCAGTACTTC.

J is TRBJ2-7 and V is TRBV6-1; 9 bases map to TRBD2. Germline-derived CDR1 and CDR2 are MNHNS and SASEGT. The CDR3 sequence is 17 residues long. With V trimmed by 4 bases and J by 3 bases, 13 bases remained unmatched. Written as DNA, the CDR3 is TGTGCCAGCAGTGCATCGCGGGGCGGGAGGGCGATCTACGAGCAGTACTTC. Its translation: CASSASRGGRAIYEQYF.

The gene calls are TRBV4-3 and TRBJ2-1; weak D call: TRBD2 (6 bases). V lost 1 base and J lost 0, with 10 bases in between. This CDR3 has 16 amino acids. CDR1 is LGHNA, CDR2 YSLEER, per germline. CDR3 nucleotides: TGCGCCAGCAGCCAAGGAGACGGGAGCTCCTACAATGAGCAGTTCTTC. Residues: CASSQGDGSSYNEQFF.

This chain connects TRBV27 to TRBJ2-7; D perhaps matches TRBD1 (5 bases). The CDR3 sequence is 16 residues long. The V and J ends lost 0 bases and 1 base respectively, with 13 bases between them. CDR1 is MNHEY, CDR2 SMNVEV, per germline (reference sequence). The CDR3 sequence is CASSLSAGKRSYEQYF. The CDR3 nucleotides are TGTGCCAGCAGTTTATCGGCAGGGAAGCGATCCTACGAGCAGTACTTC.